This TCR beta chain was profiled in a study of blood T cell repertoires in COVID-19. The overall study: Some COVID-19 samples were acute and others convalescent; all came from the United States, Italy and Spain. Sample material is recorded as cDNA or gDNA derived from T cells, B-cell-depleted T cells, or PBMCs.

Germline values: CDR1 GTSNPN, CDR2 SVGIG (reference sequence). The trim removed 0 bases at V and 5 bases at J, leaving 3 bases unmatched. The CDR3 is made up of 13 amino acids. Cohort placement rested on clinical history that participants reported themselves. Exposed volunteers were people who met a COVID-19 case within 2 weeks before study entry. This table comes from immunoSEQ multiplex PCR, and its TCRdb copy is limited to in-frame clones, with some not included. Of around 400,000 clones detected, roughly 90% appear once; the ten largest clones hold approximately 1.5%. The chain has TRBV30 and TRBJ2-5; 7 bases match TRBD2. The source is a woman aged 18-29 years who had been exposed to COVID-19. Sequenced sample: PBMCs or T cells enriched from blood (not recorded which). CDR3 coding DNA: TGTGCCTGGAGTGTCGTACTAGCGGAGACCCAGTACTTC. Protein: CAWSVVLAETQYF.